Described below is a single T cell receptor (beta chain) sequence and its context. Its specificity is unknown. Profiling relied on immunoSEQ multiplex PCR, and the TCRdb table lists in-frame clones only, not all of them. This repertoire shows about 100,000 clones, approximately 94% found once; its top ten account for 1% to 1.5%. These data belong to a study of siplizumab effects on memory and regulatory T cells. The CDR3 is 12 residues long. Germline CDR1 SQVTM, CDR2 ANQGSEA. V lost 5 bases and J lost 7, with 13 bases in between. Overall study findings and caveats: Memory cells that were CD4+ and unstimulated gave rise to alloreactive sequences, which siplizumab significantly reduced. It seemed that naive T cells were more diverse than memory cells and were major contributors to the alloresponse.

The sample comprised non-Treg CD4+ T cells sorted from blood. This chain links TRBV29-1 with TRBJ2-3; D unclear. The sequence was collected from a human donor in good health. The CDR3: CSVFPDGYTQYF. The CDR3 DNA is TGCAGCGTTTTCCCCGACGGATATACGCAGTATTTT.